The text below deals with one T cell receptor beta chain. Its antigen specificity is not known. There are no base qualities to consult, and no much larger clone falls within one base. TCRbeta CDR3 regions were amplified from genomic DNA using the immunoSEQ Assay, a bias-controlled multiplex PCR. The original pipeline was this. Nucleated cell counts per sample were estimated from amplification of reference gene primers within the assay. Sequence reads were collapsed and filtered to measure the absolute abundance of every unique TCRbeta CDR3 rearrangement. Productive Simpson clonality was computed per sample as the square root of Simpson's diversity index over productive rearrangements. The immuneACCESS repertoire file appears here via TCRdb, limited to in-frame rearrangements. These files lack a portion of the clones; in checked studies, under half of the deficit traces to unresolved V genes, and the cause of the others is not known. V, J and clone size are those of that table, while D and trimming were read from the DNA. The sample yields about 39,000 clones; almost 85% were counted once. 9% to 10% of the sample belongs to the ten largest clones.

The sample originates from a study of blood T cell repertoires in COVID-19 (dated by TCRdb to 2020 to 2021). Study-level background: Samples from collaborators originated in the United States, Italy and Spain and spanned both the acute and convalescent phases of COVID-19. The sample metadata nearly always contained a de-identified subject ID, COVID-19 status, age in years and sex. Where available, HLA class I and class II types were taken from metadata supplied by the sample provider and were not determined by assay-based typing. The samples were drawn from two sources: the first 160 participants of the ongoing ImmuneRACE study, and 1,000 to 1,500 subjects contributed by 6 global collaborators. The repertoires were made available in a free public database intended to serve as a resource for research on the immune response to SARS-CoV-2. Deeply sampled blood TCRbeta repertoires from subjects exposed to, actively infected with, or recovered from COVID-19 were included in the dataset. The material from the prospective study consisted of cDNA or gDNA derived from T cells, B-cell-depleted T cells, or PBMCs. Overall results and qualifications from the work: Clinical and demographic metadata were provided uncurated, with the amount varying by source and participant.

Whole blood was collected in K2EDTA tubes by collaborating institutions according to the institutions' own protocols. For TCRbeta analysis, collaborator samples were shipped as frozen whole blood, as isolated PBMCs, or as DNA extracted from either sample type. Deletion took 5 bases off V and 7 bases off J, with a span of 21 bases between the germline ends. There are 16 amino acids in the CDR3, from cysteine to phenylalanine inclusive. Of all the DNA, just the CDR3 is kept, 48 bases in frame from base 1. From the germline V gene, CDR1 is MNHEY and CDR2 is SVGEGT. The clonotype originates from a human donor in a cohort sampled during active COVID-19. The sequenced sample was peripheral blood. In this chain, TRBV6-2 or TRBV6-3 is recombined with TRBJ2-1, and TRBD2 may be the D gene, going by 6 matching bases. The CDR3 here reads CASSQRSGTLGNEQFF. Here is the DNA: TGTGCCAGCAGTCAACGATCCGGGACTCTGGGAAATGAGCAGTTCTTC.